One sample yielded the 21 T cell receptor beta chains listed below, sequenced in a study of blood T cell repertoires in COVID-19. The protocol was immunoSEQ multiplex PCR, while the TCRdb copy is restricted to in-frame clones and leaves out a portion. Of about 240,000 clones listed, under 90% are singletons. The sequenced material came from PBMCs or T cells enriched from blood (not recorded which). Every receptor here comes from a woman between 35 and 50 years old who had been exposed to COVID-19.

V usage is TRBV10-3 and J usage is TRBJ1-1; D not resolved. The V gene lost 0 bases and the J gene lost 4 bases, with 15 bases spanning the gap. The CDR3 runs to 16 residues. From germline, CDR1 is ENHRY and CDR2 SYGVKD. CDR3 loop: CAISESGVGGGTEAFF. The CDR3 DNA is TGTGCCATCAGTGAGTCGGGAGTTGGCGGCGGCACTGAAGCTTTCTTT.

The CDR3 protein is CAWSVGGGVGLNEKLFF. CDR3 DNA sequence: TGTGCCTGGAGTGTAGGTGGCGGGGTCGGCCTGAATGAAAAACTGTTTTTT. This chain uses TRBV30 with TRBJ1-4; unclear D gene. CDR1 and CDR2 (germline): GTSNPN, SVGIG (reference sequence). The CDR3 extends over 17 amino acids. V shed 0 bases and J shed 5 bases, with 19 bases lying between them.

This chain links TRBV7-8 with TRBJ1-5; maybe TRBD1 (6 bases). Trimming shortened V by 5 bases and J by 4 bases, and 9 bases separated the two germline ends. This CDR3 contains 13 residues. Germline loops: CDR1 SGHVS, CDR2 FQNEAQ. The CDR3 DNA sequence: TGTGCCAGCAGCGCCACAGGGAATCAGCCCCAGCATTTT. Encoded protein: CASSATGNQPQHF.

The CDR3 region is CASSETGHNSPLHF. CDR3 bases: TGTGCCAGCAGTGAGACGGGACACAACTCACCCCTCCACTTT. This rearrangement joins TRBV6-1 to TRBJ1-6; weak D call: TRBD1 (6 bases). V shed 3 bases and J shed 10 bases, with 13 bases lying between them. Looked up from germline, CDR1 is MNHNS and CDR2 is SASEGT. This CDR3 has 14 amino acids.

J is TRBJ2-3 and V is TRBV19, with 12 bases matching TRBD2. In germline, CDR1 is LNHDA, CDR2 SQIVND (reference sequence). The CDR3 loop spans 15 amino acids. With V trimmed by 10 bases and J by 1 base, 6 bases remained unmatched. CDR3 protein: CATKRLAGGTDTQYF. The CDR3 DNA is TGTGCCACCAAGAGACTAGCGGGGGGCACAGATACGCAGTATTTT.

The chain combines TRBV19 with TRBJ1-4; possible D gene TRBD1, 6 bases. Germline V CDR1 and CDR2: LNHDA, SQIVND (reference sequence). Trimming pared 6 bases from V and 4 bases from J, leaving 12 bases between. This CDR3 has 14 amino acids. The CDR3 bases are TGTGCCAGTAGCCAGGGGCTTTATAATGAAAAACTGTTTTTT. Residues: CASSQGLYNEKLFF.

The chain is built from TRBV5-1 and TRBJ1-3; D unclear. From germline, CDR1 is SGHRS and CDR2 YFSETQ. With 4 bases removed from V and 4 bases from J, the gap between germline ends came to 6 bases. This CDR3 has 12 amino acids. CDR3 in DNA: TGCGCCAGCAGCGAACAGGGAAACACCATATATTTT. Protein sequence: CASSEQGNTIYF.

In this sample, this clone turned up once. The rearrangement links TRBV9 to TRBJ2-1, with 10 bases fitting TRBD2. Trimming removed 3 bases from V and 6 bases from J; junction bases left unmatched: 6. CDR3 length: 15 amino acids. The germline gives CDR1 SGDLS, CDR2 YYNGEE. The CDR3 spells CASSESGGAFNEQFF. The CDR3, as DNA: TGTGCCAGCAGCGAGAGCGGGGGGGCGTTCAATGAGCAGTTCTTC.

This clone has more than one count but fewer than ten. The chain carries TRBV5-1 and TRBJ1-1; D perhaps matches TRBD1 (5 bases). Germline V CDR1 and CDR2: SGHRS, YFSETQ. V dropped 0 bases and J dropped 4 bases, with 13 bases sitting between them. The CDR3 sequence is 15 residues long. Written as DNA, the CDR3 is TGCGCCAGCAGCTTGGCCCTATCGGGGGGCACTGAAGCTTTCTTT. This translates into CASSLALSGGTEAFF.

The rearrangement joins TRBV28 to TRBJ2-1, with D tentatively TRBD1 (5 bases). Trimming stripped 4 bases from V and 2 bases from J, with 18 bases between. The CDR3 has 17 residues. Germline lookup yields CDR1 MDHEN and CDR2 SYDVKM. CDR3 loop: CASSSRATGAAYNEQFF. As DNA, the CDR3 is TGTGCCAGCAGTTCGCGAGCCACAGGTGCGGCCTACAATGAGCAGTTCTTC.

This clone has only a few counts. The genes are TRBV10-1 and TRBJ1-2; D is ambiguous. The ends were cut back, 9 bases at V and 3 bases at J, with 5 bases in the middle. This CDR3 has 10 residues. Germline-derived CDR1 and CDR2 are WNHNN and SYGVQD (reference sequence). CDR3 DNA sequence: TGCGCCAGGCGTCACTATGGCTACACCTTC. Amino acids: CARRHYGYTF.

The chain employs TRBV4-2 and TRBJ1-2, with 7 bases matching TRBD1. Trimming at V came to 1 base and at J to 4 bases, leaving 6 bases not matched to a gene. Germline V CDR1 and CDR2: LGHNA, YNFKEQ. The CDR3 runs 15 residues. Written as DNA, the CDR3 is TGTGCCAGCAGCCAAGGTCGGGCAGGGGGCTATGGCTACACCTTC. It encodes CASSQGRAGGYGYTF.

This clone was seen more than once but under ten times. The chain has TRBV6-5 and TRBJ1-2, with D tentatively TRBD1 (6 bases). Per the germline V gene, CDR1 is MNHEY and CDR2 is SVGAGI. This CDR3 has 14 residues. V gave up 6 bases and J gave up 8 bases, with 19 bases separating them. The CDR3 DNA reads TGTGCCAGCAGCCGGGACAAAACTAACAGAGGCTACACCTTC. Translated, it gives CASSRDKTNRGYTF.

J is TRBJ2-1 and V is TRBV6-5; D uncertain. V was pared by 7 bases and J by 9 bases, with 10 bases between. The CDR3 is 11 amino acids. Germline assignment: CDR1 MNHEY and CDR2 SVGAGI. The CDR3, as DNA: TGTGCCAGCACAAGCCTCCTTGAGCAGTTCTTC. Translating gives CASTSLLEQFF.

The V gene is TRBV9, the J gene TRBJ2-5, with D maybe TRBD1 (5 bases). The CDR3 totals 13 residues. Germline assignment: CDR1 SGDLS and CDR2 YYNGEE. With 0 bases removed from V and 3 bases from J, the gap between germline ends came to 6 bases. CDR3 loop: CASSVEQEETQYF. The CDR3 DNA follows: TGTGCCAGCAGCGTAGAACAGGAAGAGACCCAGTACTTC.

This sequence joins TRBV7-2 and TRBJ1-2; TRBD1 matches 8 bases. In germline, CDR1 is SGHTA, CDR2 FQGNSA. The trim removed 2 bases at V and 2 bases at J, leaving 1 base unmatched. This CDR3 region has 14 residues. CDR3 sequence (DNA): TGTGCCAGCAGCTTACAGGGGGCGAACTATGGCTACACCTTC. Its protein is CASSLQGANYGYTF.

The V call is TRBV2, the J call TRBJ1-2; D gene ambiguous. The CDR3 sequence is 17 residues long. Between the trimmed V and J ends, which lost 7 bases and 2 bases, there was a span of 23 bases. Germline CDR1 and CDR2: SNHLY and FYNNEI. CDR3 sequence reads: CASTGSPLAPGNYGYTF. The DNA for the CDR3 is TGTGCCAGCACCGGGTCCCCCTTAGCCCCGGGAAACTATGGCTACACCTTC.

The V gene is TRBV3-1 (or the pseudogene TRBV3-2), the J gene TRBJ2-5; TRBD2 aligns across 13 bases. Trimming at V came to 2 bases and at J to 2 bases, leaving 14 bases not matched to a gene. CDR3 length: 20 residues. The germline V gene has CDR1 LGHDT and CDR2 YNNKEL (reference sequence). The CDR3 region is CASSQNAPTSGGPAQETQYF. Written as DNA, the CDR3 is TGTGCCAGCAGCCAAAACGCCCCGACTAGCGGGGGGCCCGCACAAGAGACCCAGTACTTC.

This chain's CDR3 is CASSLGGTGENIQYF. CDR3 in DNA: TGCGCCAGCAGCCTGGGGGGAACAGGGGAAAACATTCAGTACTTC. The V call is TRBV5-1, the J call TRBJ2-4; tentative D call: TRBD1 (7 bases). The CDR3 has 15 residues. V shed 4 bases and J shed 5 bases, with 16 bases lying between them. Germline values: CDR1 SGHRS, CDR2 YFSETQ.

J is TRBJ2-1 and V is TRBV29-1, with a tentative D call TRBD2 (6 bases). CDR1 is SQVTM, CDR2 ANQGSEA, per germline. The V gene lost 3 bases and the J gene lost 0 bases, with 9 bases spanning the gap. The CDR3 runs to 14 residues. CDR3 sequence (DNA): TGCAGCGTTGATCGGGAGAGCTCCTACAATGAGCAGTTCTTC. Its protein product is CSVDRESSYNEQFF.

V and J are TRBV7-2 and TRBJ2-7, with 16 bases matching TRBD2. The J segment lost 6 bases and the V segment lost 3 bases, leaving 2 bases of the junction unmatched. The CDR3 totals 15 residues. Germline CDR1 SGHTA, CDR2 FQGNSA. CDR3 sequence reads: CASSLGLAGGPEQYF. Written as DNA, the CDR3 is TGTGCCAGCAGCTTGGGACTAGCGGGGGGGCCCGAGCAGTACTTC.